A selection of T cell receptor beta chains follows, all from one sample in a study of shared clonotypes between healthy human individuals. Method: immunoSEQ multiplex PCR; TCRdb's copy keeps in-frame clones and lacks some. The sample lists some 2.4 million clones, roughly 93% seen once, with more than 0.35% in the top ten. Sequencing was done on a sample of naive CD4+ T cells from PBMCs. Receptors originate from a man between 18 and 29 years old in good health. Some clones in this sample may be carry-over from other donors' samples. Both conserved end residues are part of each CDR3. A D gene is named only where the DNA matches it firmly. Size is stated for part of the rows, as once, few or many counts, or as a class when the clone is expanded.

j_gene: TRBJ2-1; len: 18; d_gene: TRBD1; abundance: once; v_gene: TRBV27; CDR3nt: TGTGCCAGCACCATGGGACAGGGGGCGCTGAGCTCCTACAATGAGCAGTTCTTC; CDR3aa: CASTMGQGALSSYNEQFF
j_gene: TRBJ2-1; len: 15; d_gene: .; abundance: once; v_gene: TRBV29-1; CDR3nt: TGCAGCGTTTCTGTAGGACCCCGCTCCTACAATGAGCAGTTCTTC; CDR3aa: CSVSVGPRSYNEQFF
j_gene: TRBJ1-5; len: 15; d_gene: .; abundance: .; v_gene: TRBV28; CDR3nt: TGTGCCAGCAGAACTACGGGGGATAGCAATCAGCCCCAGCATTTT; CDR3aa: CASRTTGDSNQPQHF
j_gene: TRBJ2-5; len: 13; d_gene: .; abundance: .; v_gene: TRBV18; CDR3nt: TGTGCCAGCTCACCACCCGGGCGAGAGACCCAGTACTTC; CDR3aa: CASSPPGRETQYF
j_gene: TRBJ2-7; len: 15; d_gene: .; abundance: .; v_gene: TRBV7-9; CDR3nt: TGTGCCAGCAGCTTTTCCGGGGCCAGCTCCTACGAGCAGTACTTC; CDR3aa: CASSFSGASSYEQYF
j_gene: TRBJ2-7; len: 13; d_gene: .; abundance: .; v_gene: TRBV6-5; CDR3nt: TGTGCCAGTACAGGGACCGGGGGATACGAGCAGTACTTC; CDR3aa: CASTGTGGYEQYF
j_gene: TRBJ2-2; len: 16; d_gene: TRBD1; abundance: .; v_gene: TRBV5-6; CDR3nt: TGTGCCAGCAGCCCGCAGGGACAGCCGAACACCGGGGAGCTGTTTTTT; CDR3aa: CASSPQGQPNTGELFF
j_gene: TRBJ2-7; len: 14; d_gene: TRBD1; abundance: .; v_gene: TRBV6-5; CDR3nt: TGTGCCAGCAGACGGGACAGGGGTTCCTACGAGCAGTACTTC; CDR3aa: CASRRDRGSYEQYF
j_gene: TRBJ1-4; len: 13; d_gene: .; abundance: .; v_gene: TRBV15; CDR3nt: TGTGCCACCAGCTGGCAGTATAATGAAAAACTGTTTTTT; CDR3aa: CATSWQYNEKLFF
j_gene: TRBJ2-2; len: 15; d_gene: .; abundance: .; v_gene: TRBV9; CDR3nt: TGTGCCAGCAGCGTAGCGCCCCTCGGTAGGGGGGAGCTGTTTTTT; CDR3aa: CASSVAPLGRGELFF
j_gene: TRBJ1-5; len: 13; d_gene: .; abundance: .; v_gene: TRBV7-3; CDR3nt: TGTGCCAGCAGCTTAGCCCACAATCAGCCCCAGCATTTT; CDR3aa: CASSLAHNQPQHF
j_gene: TRBJ1-2; len: 13; d_gene: TRBD1; abundance: .; v_gene: TRBV6-5; CDR3nt: TGTGCCACCTCACGACCGGGACAGGGCGGCTACACCTTC; CDR3aa: CATSRPGQGGYTF
j_gene: TRBJ2-2; len: 14; d_gene: .; abundance: once; v_gene: TRBV28; CDR3nt: TGTGCCGTGGGCCGCCCCGGAGACACCGGGGAGCTGTTTTTT; CDR3aa: CAVGRPGDTGELFF
j_gene: TRBJ1-5; len: 13; d_gene: .; abundance: .; v_gene: TRBV21-1; CDR3nt: TGTGCCAGCCCTGGGGTAGGAAATCAGCCCCAGCATTTT; CDR3aa: CASPGVGNQPQHF
j_gene: TRBJ2-1; len: 16; d_gene: TRBD2; abundance: .; v_gene: TRBV5-6; CDR3nt: TGTGCCAGCAGCCCCGGACTAGCGGGAGAGTACAATGAGCAGTTCTTC; CDR3aa: CASSPGLAGEYNEQFF
j_gene: TRBJ1-5; len: 12; d_gene: .; abundance: .; v_gene: TRBV28; CDR3nt: TGTGCCAGCAGTCCCTTACACCAGCCCCAGCATTTT; CDR3aa: CASSPLHQPQHF
j_gene: TRBJ1-1; len: 13; d_gene: .; abundance: .; v_gene: TRBV28; CDR3nt: TGTGCCAGCAGTTTTCAGGGGATGACTGAAGCTTTCTTT; CDR3aa: CASSFQGMTEAFF
j_gene: TRBJ1-1; len: 14; d_gene: .; abundance: .; v_gene: TRBV7-9; CDR3nt: TGTGCCAGCAGCTTATCAGGGGTGGGCACTGAAGCTTTCTTT; CDR3aa: CASSLSGVGTEAFF
j_gene: TRBJ2-1; len: 13; d_gene: .; abundance: .; v_gene: TRBV28; CDR3nt: TGTGCCAGCAGTCTCCGACCCTACAATGAGCAGTTCTTC; CDR3aa: CASSLRPYNEQFF
j_gene: TRBJ2-7; len: 13; d_gene: .; abundance: .; v_gene: TRBV5-1; CDR3nt: TGCGCCAGCAGCTTTGGGACGGACTACGAGCAGTACTTC; CDR3aa: CASSFGTDYEQYF
j_gene: TRBJ2-1; len: 11; d_gene: .; abundance: .; v_gene: TRBV27; CDR3nt: TGTGCCAGCAGTACCCGACAGGTTGAGTTCTTC; CDR3aa: CASSTRQVEFF
j_gene: TRBJ2-3; len: 14; d_gene: .; abundance: .; v_gene: TRBV5-1; CDR3nt: TGCGCCAGCAGCTTATATCGGGGCACAGATACGCAGTATTTT; CDR3aa: CASSLYRGTDTQYF
j_gene: TRBJ1-5; len: 15; d_gene: TRBD1; abundance: once; v_gene: TRBV27; CDR3nt: TGTGCCAGCAGCCAGGGGGGCCTCCTGAATCAGCCCCAGCATTTT; CDR3aa: CASSQGGLLNQPQHF
j_gene: TRBJ2-3; len: 14; d_gene: TRBD1; abundance: .; v_gene: TRBV5-5; CDR3nt: TGTGCCAGCAGCGGGACAGGGTCGACAGATACGCAGTATTTT; CDR3aa: CASSGTGSTDTQYF
j_gene: TRBJ2-7; len: 13; d_gene: .; abundance: .; v_gene: TRBV11-2; CDR3nt: TGTGCCAGCAGCTTCACTAGCCCCTACGAGCAGTACTTC; CDR3aa: CASSFTSPYEQYF
j_gene: TRBJ1-2; len: 11; d_gene: .; abundance: .; v_gene: TRBV29-1; CDR3nt: TGCACCGGATTAGAGGGCCATGGCTACACCTTC; CDR3aa: CTGLEGHGYTF
j_gene: TRBJ2-1; len: 15; d_gene: TRBD1; abundance: .; v_gene: TRBV7-2; CDR3nt: TGTGCCAGCAGCGGGACAGGGTCTACCTACAATGAGCAGTTCTTC; CDR3aa: CASSGTGSTYNEQFF
j_gene: TRBJ2-7; len: 15; d_gene: .; abundance: .; v_gene: TRBV5-1; CDR3nt: TGCGCCAGCAGCGCTGTGATAGCTCAAGGGGGCGAGCAGTACTTC; CDR3aa: CASSAVIAQGGEQYF
j_gene: TRBJ1-2; len: 13; d_gene: .; abundance: .; v_gene: TRBV27; CDR3nt: TGTGCCAGCAGTTTTCGTGAGAACTATGGCTACACCTTC; CDR3aa: CASSFRENYGYTF
j_gene: TRBJ1-2; len: 12; d_gene: .; abundance: .; v_gene: TRBV6-6; CDR3nt: TGTGCCAGCAGTTACTCGAGAGCCACCCCCACCTTC; CDR3aa: CASSYSRATPTF
j_gene: TRBJ2-2; len: 14; d_gene: .; abundance: .; v_gene: TRBV21-1; CDR3nt: TGTGCCAGCAGCAAAGTAGGCAGATTGGGGGAGCTGTTTTTT; CDR3aa: CASSKVGRLGELFF
j_gene: TRBJ2-1; len: 15; d_gene: TRBD2; abundance: .; v_gene: TRBV15; CDR3nt: TGTGCCACCAGCAGTTGGTCTAGCGGGCACAATGAGCAGTTCTTC; CDR3aa: CATSSWSSGHNEQFF
j_gene: TRBJ2-2; len: 15; d_gene: .; abundance: .; v_gene: TRBV11-2; CDR3nt: TGTGCCAGCAGCTTCAACCGGGACACCACCGGGGAGCTGTTTTTT; CDR3aa: CASSFNRDTTGELFF
j_gene: TRBJ1-1; len: 13; d_gene: .; abundance: .; v_gene: TRBV28; CDR3nt: TGTGCCAGCAGTTTAAATTCTCCCCCTGAAGCTTTCTTT; CDR3aa: CASSLNSPPEAFF
j_gene: TRBJ2-3; len: 19; d_gene: TRBD2; abundance: .; v_gene: TRBV5-1; CDR3nt: TGCGCCAGCAGCACTCAACCTGGGACTAGCGGAACTAGCACAGATACGCAGTATTTT; CDR3aa: CASSTQPGTSGTSTDTQYF
j_gene: TRBJ2-1; len: 16; d_gene: TRBD1; abundance: .; v_gene: TRBV5-1; CDR3nt: TGCGCCAGCAGCTTGGAAGTAAGACAGGGGGCGAATGAGCAGTTCTTC; CDR3aa: CASSLEVRQGANEQFF
j_gene: TRBJ1-1; len: 16; d_gene: .; abundance: .; v_gene: TRBV9; CDR3nt: TGTGCCAGCAGCGTAGAGCCCCGGGCAGGGGACACTGAAGCTTTCTTT; CDR3aa: CASSVEPRAGDTEAFF
j_gene: TRBJ1-5; len: 16; d_gene: .; abundance: once; v_gene: TRBV28; CDR3nt: TGTGCCAGCAGTTTATCCCACGGAGGGTATGGTCAGCCCCAGCATTTT; CDR3aa: CASSLSHGGYGQPQHF
j_gene: TRBJ2-6; len: 19; d_gene: .; abundance: .; v_gene: TRBV4-2; CDR3nt: TGTGCCAGCAGCCCATCCTCCGGGAGCAGAGGACCTGGGGCCAACGTCCTGACTTTC; CDR3aa: CASSPSSGSRGPGANVLTF
j_gene: TRBJ2-3; len: 12; d_gene: .; abundance: .; v_gene: TRBV5-6; CDR3nt: TGTGCCAGCAGCTTGGTCCAGTCTACGCAGTATTTT; CDR3aa: CASSLVQSTQYF
j_gene: TRBJ2-1; len: 18; d_gene: .; abundance: .; v_gene: TRBV5-1; CDR3nt: TGCGCCAGCACCAAATACGCAGGTACAGGGCTTGAGTACAATGAGCAGTTCTTC; CDR3aa: CASTKYAGTGLEYNEQFF
j_gene: TRBJ2-3; len: 15; d_gene: .; abundance: .; v_gene: TRBV10-3; CDR3nt: TGTGCCATCAGTGACCTGTCAGGATGGACAGATACGCAGTATTTT; CDR3aa: CAISDLSGWTDTQYF
j_gene: TRBJ2-7; len: 12; d_gene: .; abundance: once; v_gene: TRBV5-4; CDR3nt: TGTGCCAGCGGTGCCAGAAACTACGAGCAGTACTTC; CDR3aa: CASGARNYEQYF
j_gene: TRBJ1-5; len: 13; d_gene: TRBD1; abundance: .; v_gene: TRBV10-3; CDR3nt: TGTGCCATCAGGGGACAGGGGGATCAGCCCCAGCATTTT; CDR3aa: CAIRGQGDQPQHF